What follows are 25 T cell receptor beta chains derived from one specimen sequenced in a study of blood T cell repertoires in COVID-19. Profiled with immunoSEQ multiplex PCR; TCRdb holds only in-frame clones, not every one. The sample includes about 150,000 clones, just over 85% of them seen just once. The sequenced material came from PBMCs or T cells enriched from blood (not recorded which). The receptors originated from a man aged 45 to 65 who had recovered from COVID-19.

The chain has TRBV7-2 and TRBJ2-4; TRBD2 matches 8 bases. The CDR3 runs 15 residues. The J segment lost 9 bases and the V segment lost 1 base, leaving 8 bases of the junction unmatched. Germline V gene sequence: CDR1 SGHTA, CDR2 FQGNSA. The CDR3 DNA sequence: TGTGCCAGCAGCTTAGTAGCGGGGAGTGGGGGCATTCAGTACTTC. Its translation: CASSLVAGSGGIQYF.

This CDR3 reads CASRQRLAGEPTMNTGELFF. The CDR3, as DNA: TGTGCCAGCAGACAAAGACTAGCGGGGGAGCCAACGATGAACACCGGGGAGCTGTTTTTT. The chain links TRBV13 to TRBJ2-2, with 12 nucleotides matching TRBD2. This CDR3 has 20 amino acids. The germline gives CDR1 PRHDT, CDR2 FYEKMQ (reference sequence). Trimming cost V 6 bases and J 1 base; bases outside gene matches: 15.

This clone was seen more than once but under ten times. The chain employs TRBV7-9 and TRBJ2-3; TRBD2 matches 7 bases. The J segment lost 4 bases and the V segment lost 1 base, leaving 11 bases of the junction unmatched. Germline V gene sequence: CDR1 SEHNR, CDR2 FQNEAQ (reference sequence). The CDR3 is 17 amino acids. CDR3 in amino acids: CASSLGSQRDFPDTQYF. In nucleotides, the CDR3 is TGTGCCAGCAGCTTAGGATCCCAGCGGGATTTCCCAGATACGCAGTATTTT.

The chain is built from TRBV4-1 and TRBJ2-3; D unresolved. The CDR3 consists of 15 residues. Between the trimmed V and J ends, which lost 1 base and 1 base, there was a span of 9 bases. The germline V gene encodes CDR1 MGHRA and CDR2 YSYEKL. In nucleotides, the CDR3 is TGCGCCAGCAGCCAAGGTTTCCAGGGCACAGATACGCAGTATTTT. Translating it yields CASSQGFQGTDTQYF.

CDR3 sequence (DNA): TGTGCCACCAGCAGGGGTACCCAGGGAGGGGAGACCCAGTACTTC. Translating gives CATSRGTQGGETQYF. The V call is TRBV15, the J call TRBJ2-5, with 7 bases matching TRBD2. V trimming: 3 bases; J trimming: 5 bases; junction bases outside the gene matches: 9. The germline gives CDR1 LNHNV, CDR2 YYDKDF (reference sequence). The CDR3 has 15 amino acids.

This clone was counted between two and nine times. The chain uses TRBV2 and TRBJ2-3; weak D call: TRBD2 (6 bases). V lost 10 bases, J lost 0 bases, and 14 bases lay in between. The V gene's germline CDR1 is SNHLY and CDR2 FYNNEI. The CDR3 spans 14 residues. CDR3 region: CATRRALSTDTQYF. For the CDR3, the DNA is TGTGCCACTCGGAGGGCCTTGAGCACAGATACGCAGTATTTT.

V is TRBV21-1 and J is TRBJ2-1; TRBD2 is the table's D call and was not checked against the DNA. TRBV21-1 constitutes a pseudogene. CDR3 size: 14 residues. CDR3 DNA sequence: TGTGCCAGCACCCGCGGGACTAGCACCCTAGAGCAGTTCTTC. This gives the protein CASTRGTSTLEQFF.

This chain joins TRBV7-2 and TRBJ2-7, with D possibly TRBD1 on 6 matching bases. The CDR3 sequence is 14 residues long. Looked up from germline, CDR1 is SGHTA and CDR2 is FQGNSA. Trimming took 10 bases from V and 0 from J, leaving 16 bases between them. CDR3 region: CATKTGLSSYEQYF. For the CDR3, the DNA is TGTGCCACCAAGACAGGATTGAGCTCCTACGAGCAGTACTTC.

The rearrangement joins TRBV28 to TRBJ1-5; 8 bases line up with TRBD1. CDR3 length: 16 residues. Germline CDR1 and CDR2: MDHEN and SYDVKM. V lost 2 bases to trimming and J lost 7 bases; unmatched junction nucleotides: 10. CDR3 loop: CASSLTGGLRGQPQHF. Written as DNA, the CDR3 is TGTGCCAGCAGTTTAACAGGGGGATTAAGAGGCCAGCCCCAGCATTTT.

The genes are TRBV5-1 and TRBJ2-2; 9 bases line up with TRBD1. The CDR3 sequence is 16 residues long. In germline, CDR1 is SGHRS, CDR2 YFSETQ. V dropped 4 bases and J dropped 1; count of bases not matched to a gene: 5. This CDR3 reads CASSGWGQGNTGELFF. The CDR3 DNA reads as TGCGCCAGCAGCGGGTGGGGACAGGGGAACACCGGGGAGCTGTTTTTT.

This clone was seen a single time. J is TRBJ2-1 and V is TRBV4-1, with 9 bases matching TRBD1. This CDR3 comprises 18 residues. V dropped 1 base and J dropped 7; count of bases not matched to a gene: 14. Germline V CDR1 and CDR2: MGHRA, YSYEKL. The CDR3 DNA is TGCGCCAGCAGCCAAGTTTTCGGTCTGAGACAGGGGGGAAATGAGCAGTTCTTC. Residues: CASSQVFGLRQGGNEQFF.

The chain links TRBV10-3 to TRBJ2-3; 9 nucleotides agree with TRBD1. The CDR3 length is 14 residues. The J segment lost 5 bases and the V segment lost 7 bases, leaving 7 bases of the junction unmatched. Per the germline V gene, CDR1 is ENHRY and CDR2 is SYGVKD. CDR3 loop: CAIKRQGEGDTQYF. CDR3 DNA sequence: TGTGCCATCAAGAGACAGGGGGAGGGAGATACGCAGTATTTT.

About this clone itself: The same CDR3 arises from other DNA sequences in this sample as well. This chain uses TRBV6-4 with TRBJ2-1, with 13 positions matching TRBD2. Germline CDR1 is MRHNA and CDR2 is SNTAGT. The CDR3 extends over 15 amino acids. V lost 2 bases to trimming and J lost 6 bases; unmatched junction nucleotides: 1. CDR3 sequence reads: CASSDGLAGVNEQFF. CDR3 DNA sequence: TGTGCCAGCAGTGACGGACTAGCGGGAGTCAATGAGCAGTTCTTC.

This clone has just one count. The chain is built from TRBV5-1 and TRBJ1-2; D unclear. The germline V gene encodes CDR1 SGHRS and CDR2 YFSETQ. There are 14 residues in the CDR3. The germline V and J ends were trimmed by 3 bases and 5 bases, with 14 bases remaining between them. This CDR3 is CASSSATDFYGYTF. The CDR3 DNA sequence: TGCGCCAGCAGCTCCGCTACAGATTTTTATGGCTACACCTTC. The variable domain in full, completed from reference TRBV5-1 and TRBJ1-2, reads KAGVTQTPRYLIKTRGQQVTLSCSPISGHRSVSWYQQTPGQGLQFLFEYFSETQRNKGNFPGRFSGRQFSNSRSEMNVSTLELGDSALYLCASSSATDFYGYTFGSGTRLTVV.

The rearrangement joins TRBV2 to TRBJ1-2; 11 positions match TRBD1. V was clipped by 6 bases and J by 4 bases; unmatched bases: 4. Germline V lookup: CDR1 SNHLY, CDR2 FYNNEI. This CDR3 has 14 amino acids. The CDR3, as DNA: TGTGCCAGCAGGGGGACAGGGGGAGGCTATGGCTACACCTTC. Translation gives CASRGTGGGYGYTF.

This clone was observed a handful of times. V is TRBV7-8 and J is TRBJ2-7; maybe TRBD1 (5 bases). The CDR3 runs 15 residues. The V end was cut by 1 base, the J end by 2 bases, with 12 bases between. Germline-derived CDR1 and CDR2 are SGHVS and FQNEAQ. CDR3 protein: CASSLGQGKAYEQYV. In DNA, the CDR3 is TGTGCCAGCAGCTTAGGGCAGGGAAAGGCCTACGAGCAGTACGTC.

The CDR3 nucleotides are TGTGCCAGCAGTTACTCGGGACATCCAAAGCTAAATGAGCAGTTCTTC. This translates into CASSYSGHPKLNEQFF. This rearrangement joins TRBV6-6 to TRBJ2-1; a possible D gene is TRBD1 (6 bases). The CDR3 has 16 residues. V lost 0 bases to trimming and J lost 7 bases, with 16 bases between them. Germline loops: CDR1 MNHNY, CDR2 SVGAGI (reference sequence).

V gene TRBV28 combines with J gene TRBJ1-2, with 9 positions matching TRBD1. V shed 5 bases and J 2 bases; nucleotides not matched to a gene: 3. Germline CDR1 and CDR2: MDHEN and SYDVKM. CDR3 size: 14 residues. CDR3 in amino acids: CASSGTGWNYGYTF. In nucleotides, the CDR3 is TGTGCCAGCAGTGGGACAGGGTGGAACTATGGCTACACCTTC.

The sample holds a few counts of this clone. This rearrangement joins TRBV7-8 to TRBJ1-3; no clear D. CDR1 is SGHVS and CDR2 is FQNEAQ in the germline V gene. There are 14 residues in the CDR3. The V and J ends lost 2 bases and 0 bases respectively, with 5 bases between them. The CDR3 protein is CASSLTRSGNTIYF. In DNA, the CDR3 is TGTGCCAGCAGCTTAACACGCTCTGGAAACACCATATATTTT.

Points on this clone: The identical CDR3 is also encoded by other nucleotide sequences in the sample. The chain links TRBV7-9 to TRBJ1-1, with TRBD1 as a possible D gene (5 bases). Germline loops: CDR1 SEHNR, CDR2 FQNEAQ (reference sequence). V lost 2 bases and J 5 bases, leaving 9 bases between the germline ends. This CDR3 is 13 amino acids long. The CDR3 nucleotides are TGTGCCAGCAGCTTACAGGGTGGTACTGAAGCTTTCTTT. Protein sequence: CASSLQGGTEAFF.

The chain recombines TRBV18 with TRBJ1-6, with D perhaps TRBD1 (5 bases). The CDR3 consists of 15 residues. V shed 3 bases and J shed 8 bases, with 14 bases lying between them. Per germline, CDR1 KGHSH and CDR2 LQKENI. The DNA of the CDR3 is TGTGCCAGCTCACCGATTGCAGGGTTCGATTCACCCCTCCACTTT. It specifies CASSPIAGFDSPLHF.

The chain joins TRBV6-5 to TRBJ1-4, with D maybe TRBD1 (5 bases). V lost 6 bases, J lost 5 bases, and 16 bases lay in between. In germline, CDR1 is MNHEY, CDR2 SVGAGI. The CDR3 contains 15 residues. The chain's CDR3 is CASSLKGHGNEKLFF. DNA for the CDR3: TGTGCCAGCAGCTTAAAGGGGCACGGGAATGAAAAACTGTTTTTT.

The J gene is TRBJ2-7, the V gene TRBV4-1; D is unclear. V lost 3 bases and J 5 bases, leaving 8 bases between the germline ends. The germline V gene encodes CDR1 MGHRA and CDR2 YSYEKL. This CDR3 has 12 residues. The CDR3: CASSQYEDEQYF. CDR3 sequence (DNA): TGCGCCAGCAGCCAGTATGAGGACGAGCAGTACTTC.

The chain carries TRBV5-1 and TRBJ1-6; 7 nucleotides align to TRBD1. Trimming cost V 2 bases and J 9 bases; bases outside gene matches: 5. Per germline, CDR1 SGHRS and CDR2 YFSETQ. The CDR3 consists of 14 residues. For the CDR3, the DNA is TGCGCCAGCAGCTTTGACAGGGTGCGTTCACCCCTCCACTTT. It is translated as CASSFDRVRSPLHF.

In DNA form, the CDR3 reads TGTGCCAGCAGCCTGGAGCAGGGGGCTCAAGGCTACACCTTC. Amino acid sequence: CASSLEQGAQGYTF. The chain carries TRBV28 and TRBJ1-2, with 8 bases matching TRBD1. The V gene end was trimmed by 6 bases and the J gene end by 8 bases; junction bases not matched to a gene: 11. Germline V lookup: CDR1 MDHEN, CDR2 SYDVKM. The CDR3 has 14 residues.